The present entry profiles one T cell receptor beta chain with its context. No antigen is known for it. These data are taken from a study of CD8+CD57+ T cells in acquired aplastic anemia. Study at large: 3 to 3.5 ug was the average amount of DNA from sorted CD4+ and CD8+ cells. Read counts for CD4+ cells (from healthy donors) averaged around 11 million. Study outcomes and limitations: The number of CD8+ CDR3 sequences shared by patients and controls was under 35.

Profiling of TCR beta VDJ combinations and CDR3 sequences used genomic DNA as template. TCRdb re-called the reads through MiXCR, storing one row per CDR3 protein. The table includes some 240,000 distinct CDR3 sequences, about a third detected once. The sequence came from a human donor in good health, serving as a control. The specimen was sorted CD4+, CD8+, or CD8+CD57+ T cells (not recorded which) from PBMCs.

The DNA for the CDR3 is TGTGCCACCGGGGACAGCTATAATTCACCCCTCCACTTT. Protein product: CATGDSYNSPLHF. The chain links TRBV7-9 to TRBJ1-6; 7 bases map to TRBD1. This CDR3 is 13 amino acids long. V gave up 10 bases and J gave up 3 bases; unmatched junction bases: 3. The germline V gene encodes CDR1 SEHNR and CDR2 FQNEAQ (reference sequence).